Following are 6 T cell receptor beta chains from one sample sequenced in a study of blood T cell repertoires in COVID-19. Profiled with immunoSEQ multiplex PCR; TCRdb holds only in-frame clones, not every one. In the table there are 130,000 to 150,000 clones, 65% to 90% of which are singletons. Sequenced input: peripheral blood. All receptors come from a human donor in a cohort sampled during active COVID-19.

This clone has just one count. The rearrangement joins TRBV6-6 to TRBJ2-7, with a weak D call TRBD2 (7 bases). Germline V gene lookup returns CDR1 MNHNY and CDR2 SVGAGI (reference sequence). Trimming took 2 bases from V and 4 from J, leaving 18 bases between them. This CDR3 contains 16 residues. CDR3: CASSYGGAGVLYEQYF. CDR3 coding DNA: TGTGCCAGCAGTTACGGGGGGGCAGGGGTTTTGTACGAGCAGTACTTC.

V usage is TRBV5-6 and J usage is TRBJ2-7; 7 positions agree with TRBD1. The CDR3 is made up of 15 amino acids. The junction had 8 bases not matched to a gene; V was cut back by 3 bases and J by 2 bases. Germline V gene data show CDR1 as SGHDT and CDR2 as YYEEEE. The CDR3 spells CASSWRQGLAYEQYF. For the CDR3, the DNA is TGTGCCAGCAGCTGGCGACAGGGTCTAGCCTACGAGCAGTACTTC.

This clone was observed a handful of times. V usage is TRBV6-4 and J usage is TRBJ2-2; TRBD1 matches at 11 bases. Germline CDR1 reads MRHNA; CDR2 reads SNTAGT. Losses at the gene ends were 0 bases for V and 7 bases for J; bases not matched to a gene: 1. This CDR3 has 15 amino acids. CDR3 DNA: TGTGCCAGCAGTGACTCCGGGACAGGGGGCGGGGAGCTGTTTTTT. Translating gives CASSDSGTGGGELFF.

As concerns this clone: Within the sample, other DNA sequences also encode this same CDR3. V gene TRBV5-1 combines with J gene TRBJ2-5; 11 bases fit TRBD2. Germline V gives CDR1 SGHRS, CDR2 YFSETQ. The CDR3 consists of 15 residues. The J segment lost 2 bases and the V segment lost 1 base, leaving 1 base of the junction unmatched. The chain's CDR3 is CASSLLAGGQETQYF. The CDR3 DNA reads as TGCGCCAGCAGCTTGCTAGCGGGAGGACAAGAGACCCAGTACTTC.

This sequence joins TRBV9 and TRBJ2-2, with D unclear. CDR1 and CDR2 from the germline V gene are SGDLS and YYNGEE. The CDR3 extends over 16 amino acids. V lost 0 bases, J lost 3 bases, and 12 bases lay in between. The CDR3: CASSVGGSEYTGELFF. CDR3 nucleotides: TGTGCCAGCAGCGTAGGAGGCAGCGAATACACCGGGGAGCTGTTTTTT. The full variable domain, rest sourced from reference TRBV9 and TRBJ2-2, is DSGVTQTPKHLITATGQRVTLRCSPRSGDLSVYWYQQSLDQGLQFLIQYYNGEERAKGNILERFSAQQFPDLHSELNLSSLELGDSALYFCASSVGGSEYTGELFFGEGSRLTVL.

The chain joins TRBV5-1 to TRBJ1-2, with D hard to call. This CDR3 is 17 amino acids long. Looked up from germline, CDR1 is SGHRS and CDR2 is YFSETQ. V dropped 0 bases and J dropped 0 bases, with 15 bases sitting between them. CDR3 sequence: CASSLAGEGIANYGYTF. CDR3 sequence (DNA): TGCGCCAGCAGCTTGGCCGGGGAGGGAATAGCTAACTATGGCTACACCTTC.